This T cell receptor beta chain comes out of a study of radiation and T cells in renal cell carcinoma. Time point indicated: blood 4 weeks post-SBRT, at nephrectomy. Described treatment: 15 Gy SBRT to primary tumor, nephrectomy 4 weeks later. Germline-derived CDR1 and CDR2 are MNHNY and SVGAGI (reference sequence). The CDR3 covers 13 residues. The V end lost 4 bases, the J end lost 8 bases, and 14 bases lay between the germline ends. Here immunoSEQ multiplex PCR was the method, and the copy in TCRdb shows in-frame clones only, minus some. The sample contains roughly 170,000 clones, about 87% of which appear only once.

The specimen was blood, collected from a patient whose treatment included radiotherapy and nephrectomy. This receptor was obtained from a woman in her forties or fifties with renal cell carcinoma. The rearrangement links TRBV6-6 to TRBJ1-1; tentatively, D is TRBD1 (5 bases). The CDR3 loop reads CASSFQGRTEAFF. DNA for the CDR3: TGTGCCAGCAGTTTTCAGGGCAGGACGGAAGCTTTCTTT.